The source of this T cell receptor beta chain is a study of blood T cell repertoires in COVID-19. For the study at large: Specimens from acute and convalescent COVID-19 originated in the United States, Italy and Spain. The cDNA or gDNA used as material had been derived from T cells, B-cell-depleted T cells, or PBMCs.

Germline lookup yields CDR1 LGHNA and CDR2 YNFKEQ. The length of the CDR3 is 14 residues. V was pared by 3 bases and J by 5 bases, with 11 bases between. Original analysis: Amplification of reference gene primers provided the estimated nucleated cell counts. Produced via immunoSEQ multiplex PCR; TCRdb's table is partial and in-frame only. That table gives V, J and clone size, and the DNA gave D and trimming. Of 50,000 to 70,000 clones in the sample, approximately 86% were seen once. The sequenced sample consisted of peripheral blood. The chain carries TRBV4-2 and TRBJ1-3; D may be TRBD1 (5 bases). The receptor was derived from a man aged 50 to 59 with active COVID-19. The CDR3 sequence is CASSQPQGRNTIYF. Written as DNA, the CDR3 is TGTGCCAGCAGCCAGCCCCAGGGTCGAAACACCATATATTTT.